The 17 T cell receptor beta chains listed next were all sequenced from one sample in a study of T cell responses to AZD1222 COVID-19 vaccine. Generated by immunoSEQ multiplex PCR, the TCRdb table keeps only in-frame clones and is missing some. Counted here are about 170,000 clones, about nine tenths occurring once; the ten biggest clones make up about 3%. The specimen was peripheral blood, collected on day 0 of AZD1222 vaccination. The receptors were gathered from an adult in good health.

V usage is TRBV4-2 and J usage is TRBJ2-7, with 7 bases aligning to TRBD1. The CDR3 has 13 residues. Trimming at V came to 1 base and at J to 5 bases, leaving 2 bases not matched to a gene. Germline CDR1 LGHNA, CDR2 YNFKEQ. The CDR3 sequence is CASSQAGGNEQYF. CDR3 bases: TGTGCCAGCAGCCAAGCAGGGGGAAACGAGCAGTACTTC.

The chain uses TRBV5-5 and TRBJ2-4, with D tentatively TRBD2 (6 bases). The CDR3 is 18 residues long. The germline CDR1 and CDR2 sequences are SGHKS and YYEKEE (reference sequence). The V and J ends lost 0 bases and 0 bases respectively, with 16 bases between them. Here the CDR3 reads CASSLAGIAALAKNIQYF. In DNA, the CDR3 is TGTGCCAGCAGCTTGGCCGGGATAGCGGCACTAGCCAAAAACATTCAGTACTTC.

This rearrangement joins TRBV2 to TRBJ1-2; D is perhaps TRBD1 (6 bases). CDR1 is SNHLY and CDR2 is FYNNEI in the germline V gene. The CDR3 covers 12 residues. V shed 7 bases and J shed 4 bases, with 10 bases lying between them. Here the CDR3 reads CASTGQLYGYTF. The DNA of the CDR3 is TGTGCCAGCACTGGACAGCTCTATGGCTACACCTTC.

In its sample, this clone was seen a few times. CDR3 DNA sequence: TGTGCCAGCACCTCAGGGGGCTCTGGAAACACCATATATTTT. Its protein is CASTSGGSGNTIYF. The V and J genes are TRBV9 and TRBJ1-3; 7 bases agree with TRBD1. Germline CDR1 reads SGDLS; CDR2 reads YYNGEE. The CDR3 covers 14 residues. With 6 bases clipped from V and 0 bases from J, the junction kept 3 bases outside the gene matches.

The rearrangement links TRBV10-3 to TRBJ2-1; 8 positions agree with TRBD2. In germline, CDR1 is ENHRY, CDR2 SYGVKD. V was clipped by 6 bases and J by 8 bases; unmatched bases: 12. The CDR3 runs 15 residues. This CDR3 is CAIRSPRTSSHEQFF. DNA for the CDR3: TGTGCCATCAGATCACCACGGACTAGCAGCCATGAGCAGTTCTTC.

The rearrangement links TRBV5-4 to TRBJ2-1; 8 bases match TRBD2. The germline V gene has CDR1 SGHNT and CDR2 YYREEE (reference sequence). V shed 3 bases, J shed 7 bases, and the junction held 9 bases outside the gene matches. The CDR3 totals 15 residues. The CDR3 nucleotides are TGTGCCAGCAGCTCCTCCGGGAGGGTGGGGAATGAGCAGTTCTTC. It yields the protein CASSSSGRVGNEQFF. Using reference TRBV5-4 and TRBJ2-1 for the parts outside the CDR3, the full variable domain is ETGVTQSPTHLIKTRGQQVTLRCSSQSGHNTVSWYQQALGQGPQFIFQYYREEENGRGNFPPRFSGLQFPNYSSELNVNALELDDSALYLCASSSSGRVGNEQFFGPGTRLTVL.

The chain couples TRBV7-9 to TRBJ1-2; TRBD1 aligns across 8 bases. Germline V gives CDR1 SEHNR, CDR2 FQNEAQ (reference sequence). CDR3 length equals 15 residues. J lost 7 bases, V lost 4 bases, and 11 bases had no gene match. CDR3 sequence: CASSSLGQGTGGYTF. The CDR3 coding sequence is TGTGCCAGCAGCTCCCTCGGACAGGGAACCGGTGGCTACACCTTC.

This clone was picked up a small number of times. In nucleotides, the CDR3 is TGTGCCAGCAGCGTAGTGCACAGGAGTCAAGAGACCCAGTACTTC. Residues: CASSVVHRSQETQYF. J is TRBJ2-5 and V is TRBV9, with D possibly matching TRBD1 (5 bases). Trimming took off 0 bases at V and 2 bases at J, with 11 bases between the two ends. The CDR3 length is 15 residues. Germline lookup yields CDR1 SGDLS and CDR2 YYNGEE.

As DNA, the CDR3 is TGTGCCAGCAGCTTCAGGGTTGATAGGGAAGCTTTCTTT. Translating it yields CASSFRVDREAFF. The V and J genes are TRBV11-2 and TRBJ1-1, with D maybe TRBD1 (5 bases). The CDR3 spans 13 residues. CDR1 is SGHAT, CDR2 FQNNGV, per germline. The V end lost 3 bases, the J end lost 8 bases, and 13 bases lay between the germline ends.

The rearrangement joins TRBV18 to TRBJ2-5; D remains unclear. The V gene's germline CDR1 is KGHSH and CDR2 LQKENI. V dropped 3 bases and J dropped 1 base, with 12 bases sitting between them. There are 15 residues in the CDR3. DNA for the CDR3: TGTGCCAGCTCACCCGACAAAGGGCTCCAAGAGACCCAGTACTTC. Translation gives CASSPDKGLQETQYF.

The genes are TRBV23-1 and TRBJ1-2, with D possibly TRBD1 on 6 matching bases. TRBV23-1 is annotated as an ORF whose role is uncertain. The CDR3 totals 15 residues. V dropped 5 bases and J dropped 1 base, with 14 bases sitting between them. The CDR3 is CASSARGRINYGYTF. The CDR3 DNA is TGCGCCAGCAGTGCCCGGGGGCGGATTAACTATGGCTACACCTTC.

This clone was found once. The CDR3, as DNA: TGTGCCAGCAGTCCACAGGTGCTGAATGAAAAACTGTTTTTT. This gives the protein CASSPQVLNEKLFF. The rearrangement joins TRBV27 to TRBJ1-4; D is possibly TRBD1 (5 bases). Trimming took 5 bases from V and 5 from J, leaving 12 bases between them. This CDR3 region has 14 residues. The germline gives CDR1 MNHEY, CDR2 SMNVEV (reference sequence).

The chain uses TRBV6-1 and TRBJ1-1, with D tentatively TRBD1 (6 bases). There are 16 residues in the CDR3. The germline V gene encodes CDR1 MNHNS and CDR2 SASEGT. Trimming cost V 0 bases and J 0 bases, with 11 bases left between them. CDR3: CASSEADPGVNTEAFF. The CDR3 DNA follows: TGTGCCAGCAGTGAAGCGGATCCAGGGGTGAACACTGAAGCTTTCTTT.

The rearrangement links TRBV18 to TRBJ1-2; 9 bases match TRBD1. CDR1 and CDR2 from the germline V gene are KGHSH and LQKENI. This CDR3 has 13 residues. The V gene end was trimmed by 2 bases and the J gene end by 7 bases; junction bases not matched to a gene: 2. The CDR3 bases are TGTGCCAGCTCACCAGACAGGGGGTTTGGCTACACCTTC. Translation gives CASSPDRGFGYTF.

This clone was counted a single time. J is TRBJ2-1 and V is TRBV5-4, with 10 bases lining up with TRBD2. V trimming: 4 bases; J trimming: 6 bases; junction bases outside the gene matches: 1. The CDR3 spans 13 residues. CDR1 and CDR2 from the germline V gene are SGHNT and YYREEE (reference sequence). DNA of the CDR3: TGTGCCAGCAGCCTAGCGGGGGTCAATGAGCAGTTCTTC. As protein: CASSLAGVNEQFF.

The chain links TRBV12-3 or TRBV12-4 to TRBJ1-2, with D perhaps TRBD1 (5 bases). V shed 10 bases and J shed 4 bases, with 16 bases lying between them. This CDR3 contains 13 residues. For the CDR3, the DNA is TGTGCCACCAACACGGGGGGTCGCTATGGCTACACCTTC. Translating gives CATNTGGRYGYTF.

The CDR3 region is CATSRDKGPQPQHF. CDR3 DNA: TGTGCCACCAGCAGAGATAAGGGCCCTCAGCCCCAGCATTTT. The rearrangement joins TRBV15 to TRBJ1-5; D is ambiguous. The V gene lost 0 bases and the J gene lost 6 bases, with 9 bases spanning the gap. Germline CDR1 reads LNHNV; CDR2 reads YYDKDF (reference sequence). The CDR3 is made up of 14 amino acids.